The sequence of this T cell receptor (beta chain) was determined in a study of T cell responses to AZD1222 COVID-19 vaccine. Produced via immunoSEQ multiplex PCR; TCRdb's table is partial and in-frame only. The profile shows 85,000 to 110,000 clones, roughly 87% of them singletons. A remark on this clone: Its specificity is unknown.

Notes on the study in general: Sampled repertoires all dated from after the peak T cell response.

Germline V gives CDR1 WNHNN, CDR2 SYGVQD (reference sequence). V lost 5 bases to trimming and J lost 0 bases, with 13 bases between them. The length of the CDR3 is 15 residues. The chain uses TRBV10-1 and TRBJ1-1; tentatively, D is TRBD1 (5 bases). Sequenced here: peripheral blood, sampled on day 0 of AZD1222 vaccination. The origin of this receptor is an adult in good health. The CDR3, as DNA: TGCGCCAGCAGTTTGCCGGGACCTATGAACACTGAAGCTTTCTTT. Translated: CASSLPGPMNTEAFF.